Listed here is a single TCR beta chain. The source of the sample is a study of blood T cell repertoires in COVID-19. CDR1 and CDR2 from the germline V gene are MDHEN and SYDVKM. V lost 3 bases, J lost 2 bases, and 8 bases lay in between. This CDR3 is built from 14 residues. Produced via immunoSEQ multiplex PCR; TCRdb's table is partial and in-frame only. The sample records approximately 250,000 clones, more than 75% being singletons. The sequenced sample consisted of peripheral blood. The chain couples TRBV28 to TRBJ1-3; D is unresolved. This TCR was sampled from a man between 35 and 55 years old with active or convalescent COVID-19. The CDR3 DNA sequence: TGTGCCAGCAGTTTGTGGGCAGCTGGAAACACCATATATTTT. Its protein product is CASSLWAAGNTIYF.